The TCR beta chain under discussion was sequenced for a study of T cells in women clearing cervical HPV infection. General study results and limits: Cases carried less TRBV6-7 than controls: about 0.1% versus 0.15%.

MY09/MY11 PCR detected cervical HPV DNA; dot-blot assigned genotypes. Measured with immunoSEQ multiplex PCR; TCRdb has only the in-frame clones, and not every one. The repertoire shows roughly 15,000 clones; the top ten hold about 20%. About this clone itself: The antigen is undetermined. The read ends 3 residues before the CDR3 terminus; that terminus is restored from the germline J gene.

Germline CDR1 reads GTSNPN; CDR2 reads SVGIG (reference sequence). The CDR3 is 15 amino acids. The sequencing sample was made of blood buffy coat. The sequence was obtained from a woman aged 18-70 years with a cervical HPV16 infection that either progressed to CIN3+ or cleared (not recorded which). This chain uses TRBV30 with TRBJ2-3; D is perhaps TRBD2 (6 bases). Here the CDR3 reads CAWTTKPDTGETQYF. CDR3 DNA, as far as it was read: TGTGCCTGGACCACCAAACCGGACACGGGAGAGACG.